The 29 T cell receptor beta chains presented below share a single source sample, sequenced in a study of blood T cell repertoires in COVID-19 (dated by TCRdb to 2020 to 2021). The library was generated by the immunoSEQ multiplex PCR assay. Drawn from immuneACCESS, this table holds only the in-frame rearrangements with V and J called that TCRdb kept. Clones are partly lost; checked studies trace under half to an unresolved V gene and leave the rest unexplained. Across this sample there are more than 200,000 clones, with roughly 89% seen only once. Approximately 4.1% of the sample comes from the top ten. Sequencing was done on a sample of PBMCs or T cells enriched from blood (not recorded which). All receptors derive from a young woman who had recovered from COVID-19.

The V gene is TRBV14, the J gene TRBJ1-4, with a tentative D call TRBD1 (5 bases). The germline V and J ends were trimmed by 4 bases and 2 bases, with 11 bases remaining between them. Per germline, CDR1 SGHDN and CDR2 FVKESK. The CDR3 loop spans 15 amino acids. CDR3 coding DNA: TGTGCCAGCAGCCCAAGGGGCGGCACTAATGAAAAACTGTTTTTT. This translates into CASSPRGGTNEKLFF.

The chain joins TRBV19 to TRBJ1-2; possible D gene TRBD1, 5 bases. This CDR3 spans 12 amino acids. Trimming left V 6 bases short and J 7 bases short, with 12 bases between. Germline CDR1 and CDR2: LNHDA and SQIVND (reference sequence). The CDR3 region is CASRSGVFGYTF. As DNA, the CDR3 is TGTGCCAGTAGATCGGGGGTTTTTGGCTACACCTTC.

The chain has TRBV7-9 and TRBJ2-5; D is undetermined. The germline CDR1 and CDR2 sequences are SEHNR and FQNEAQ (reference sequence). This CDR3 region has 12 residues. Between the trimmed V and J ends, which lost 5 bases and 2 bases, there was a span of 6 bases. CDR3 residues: CASSQYQETQYF. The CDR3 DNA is TGTGCCAGCAGCCAGTATCAAGAGACCCAGTACTTC.

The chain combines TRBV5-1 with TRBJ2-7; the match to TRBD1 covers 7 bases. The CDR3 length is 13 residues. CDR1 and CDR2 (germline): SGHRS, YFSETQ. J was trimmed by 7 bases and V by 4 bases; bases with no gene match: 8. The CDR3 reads CASSTKQGWEQYF. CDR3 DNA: TGCGCCAGCAGCACGAAACAGGGGTGGGAGCAGTACTTC.

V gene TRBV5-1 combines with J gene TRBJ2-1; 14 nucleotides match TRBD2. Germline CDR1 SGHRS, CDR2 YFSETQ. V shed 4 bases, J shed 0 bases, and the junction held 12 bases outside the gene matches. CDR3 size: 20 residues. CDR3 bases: TGCGCCAGCAGCCCGGCCGGGACTAGCGGGAGTAGACACTCCTACAATGAGCAGTTCTTC. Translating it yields CASSPAGTSGSRHSYNEQFF.

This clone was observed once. The CDR3 DNA follows: TGTGCCAGCAGCGTAGCTGGACTAGCGGTGAATGAGCAGTTCTTC. It specifies CASSVAGLAVNEQFF. The V call is TRBV9, the J call TRBJ2-1, with TRBD2 matching 10 bases. The germline CDR1 and CDR2 sequences are SGDLS and YYNGEE. The CDR3 is 15 amino acids. V dropped 0 bases and J dropped 7; count of bases not matched to a gene: 4.

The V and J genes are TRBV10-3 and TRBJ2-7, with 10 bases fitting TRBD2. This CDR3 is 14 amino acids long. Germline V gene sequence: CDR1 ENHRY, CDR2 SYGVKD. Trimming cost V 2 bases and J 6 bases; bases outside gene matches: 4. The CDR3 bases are TGTGCCATCAGTGAGGGGGCTAGCGGGAGCGAGCAGTACTTC. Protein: CAISEGASGSEQYF.

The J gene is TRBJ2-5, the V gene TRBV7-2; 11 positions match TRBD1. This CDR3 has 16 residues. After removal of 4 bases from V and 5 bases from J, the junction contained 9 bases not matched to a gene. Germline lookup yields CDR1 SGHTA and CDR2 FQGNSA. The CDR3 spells CASSSRGTGGYETQYF. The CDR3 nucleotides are TGTGCCAGCAGCTCTAGGGGGACAGGGGGGTACGAGACCCAGTACTTC.

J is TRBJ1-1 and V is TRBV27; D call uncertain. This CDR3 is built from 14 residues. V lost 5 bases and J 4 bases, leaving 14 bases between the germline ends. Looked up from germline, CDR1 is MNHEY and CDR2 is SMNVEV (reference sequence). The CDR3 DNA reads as TGTGCCAGCAGTCCCCTCGGTGGAGTCACTGAAGCTTTCTTT. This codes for CASSPLGGVTEAFF.

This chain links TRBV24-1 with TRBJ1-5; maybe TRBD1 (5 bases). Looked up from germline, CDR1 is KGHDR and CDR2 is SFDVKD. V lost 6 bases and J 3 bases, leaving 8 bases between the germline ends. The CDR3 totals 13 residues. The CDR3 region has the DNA TGTGCCACCAGTCCAGGGAACAATCAGCCCCAGCATTTT. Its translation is CATSPGNNQPQHF.

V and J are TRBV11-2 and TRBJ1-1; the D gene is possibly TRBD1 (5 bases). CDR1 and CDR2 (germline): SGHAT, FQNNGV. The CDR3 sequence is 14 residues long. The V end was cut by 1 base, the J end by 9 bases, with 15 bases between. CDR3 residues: CASSLGDRPSKAFF. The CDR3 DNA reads TGTGCCAGCAGCTTAGGCGACAGACCTTCGAAAGCTTTCTTT.

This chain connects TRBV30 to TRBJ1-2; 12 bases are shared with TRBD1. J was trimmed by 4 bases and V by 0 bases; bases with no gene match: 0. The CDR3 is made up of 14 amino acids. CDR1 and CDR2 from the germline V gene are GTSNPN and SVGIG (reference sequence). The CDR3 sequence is CAWSVGQGAYGYTF. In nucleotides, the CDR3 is TGTGCCTGGAGTGTGGGACAGGGGGCCTATGGCTACACCTTC.

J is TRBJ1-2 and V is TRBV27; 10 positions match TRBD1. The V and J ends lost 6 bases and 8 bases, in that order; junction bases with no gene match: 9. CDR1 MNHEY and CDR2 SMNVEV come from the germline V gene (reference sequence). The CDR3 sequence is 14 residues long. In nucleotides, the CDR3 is TGTGCCAGCAGGCCGACAGGGGGCGAGGTAGGCTACACCTTC. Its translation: CASRPTGGEVGYTF.

The CDR3 DNA follows: TGTGCCAGTAGTATAGTTAACAGGGGTAGCGGTGAGCAGTTCTTC. Translation: CASSIVNRGSGEQFF. The gene calls are TRBV19 and TRBJ2-1; maybe TRBD1 (7 bases). CDR3 length: 15 amino acids. V was pared by 1 base and J by 9 bases, with 16 bases between. CDR1 and CDR2 (germline): LNHDA, SQIVND (reference sequence).

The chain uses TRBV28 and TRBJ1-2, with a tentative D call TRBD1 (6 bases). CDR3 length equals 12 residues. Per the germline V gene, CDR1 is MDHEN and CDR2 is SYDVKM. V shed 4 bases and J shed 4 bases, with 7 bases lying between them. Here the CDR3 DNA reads TGTGCCAGCAGTTCGGACAGCTATGGCTACACCTTC. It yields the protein CASSSDSYGYTF.

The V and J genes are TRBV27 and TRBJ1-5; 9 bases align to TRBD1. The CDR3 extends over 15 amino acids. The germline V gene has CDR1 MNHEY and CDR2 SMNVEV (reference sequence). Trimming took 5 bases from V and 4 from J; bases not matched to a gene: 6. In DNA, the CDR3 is TGTGCCAGCAGTAAAGCCGGGACAGGGAATCAGCCCCAGCATTTT. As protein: CASSKAGTGNQPQHF.

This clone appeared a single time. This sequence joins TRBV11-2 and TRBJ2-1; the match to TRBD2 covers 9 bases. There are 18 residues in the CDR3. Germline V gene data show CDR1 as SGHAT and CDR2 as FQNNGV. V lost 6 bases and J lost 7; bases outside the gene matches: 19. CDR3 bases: TGTGCCAGCAGTCCAAAGCGGTGGATAGCGGGAGCCGGGAATGAGCAGTTCTTC. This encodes CASSPKRWIAGAGNEQFF.

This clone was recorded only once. CDR3 sequence (DNA): TGTGCCACCGGCTACGAGCAGTACTTC. Its translation is CATGYEQYF. This chain uses TRBV19 with TRBJ2-7; D unresolved. CDR3 length: 9 amino acids. V shed 10 bases and J shed 3 bases, with 4 bases lying between them. Germline CDR1 LNHDA, CDR2 SQIVND (reference sequence).

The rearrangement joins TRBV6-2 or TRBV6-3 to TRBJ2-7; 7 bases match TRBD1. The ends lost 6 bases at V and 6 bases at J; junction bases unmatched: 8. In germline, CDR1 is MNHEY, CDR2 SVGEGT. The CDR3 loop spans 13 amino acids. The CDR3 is CASSDPTGSEQYF. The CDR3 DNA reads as TGTGCCAGCAGCGACCCGACAGGGTCCGAGCAGTACTTC.

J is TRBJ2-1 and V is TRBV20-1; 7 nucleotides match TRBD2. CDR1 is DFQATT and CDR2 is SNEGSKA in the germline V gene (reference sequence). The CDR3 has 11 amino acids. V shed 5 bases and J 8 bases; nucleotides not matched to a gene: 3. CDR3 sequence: CSAPGGHEQFF. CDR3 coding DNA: TGCAGTGCTCCGGGGGGACATGAGCAGTTCTTC.

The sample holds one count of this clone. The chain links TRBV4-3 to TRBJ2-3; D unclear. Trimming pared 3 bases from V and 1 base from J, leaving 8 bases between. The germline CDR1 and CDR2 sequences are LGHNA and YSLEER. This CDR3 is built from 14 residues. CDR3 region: CASSQGPRTDTQYF. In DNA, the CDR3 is TGCGCCAGCAGCCAGGGCCCACGCACAGATACGCAGTATTTT.

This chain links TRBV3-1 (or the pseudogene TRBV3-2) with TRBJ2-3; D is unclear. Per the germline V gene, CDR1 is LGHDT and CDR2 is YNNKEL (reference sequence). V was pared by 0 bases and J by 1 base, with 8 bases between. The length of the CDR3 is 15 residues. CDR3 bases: TGTGCCAGCAGCCAAGACCCAGCGCGCACAGATACGCAGTATTTT. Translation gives CASSQDPARTDTQYF.

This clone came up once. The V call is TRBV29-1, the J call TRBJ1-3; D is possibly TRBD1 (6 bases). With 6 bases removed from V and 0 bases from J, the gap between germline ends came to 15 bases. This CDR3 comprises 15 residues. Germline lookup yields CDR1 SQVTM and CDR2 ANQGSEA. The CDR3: CSVSRGGNSGNTIYF. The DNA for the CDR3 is TGCAGCGTGTCGAGAGGGGGAAACTCTGGAAACACCATATATTTT. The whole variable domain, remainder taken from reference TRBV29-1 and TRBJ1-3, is SAVISQKPSRDICQRGTSLTIQCQVDSQVTMMFWYRQQPGQSLTLIATANQGSEATYESGFVIDKFPISRPNLTFSTLTVSNMSPEDSSIYLCSVSRGGNSGNTIYFGEGSWLTVV.

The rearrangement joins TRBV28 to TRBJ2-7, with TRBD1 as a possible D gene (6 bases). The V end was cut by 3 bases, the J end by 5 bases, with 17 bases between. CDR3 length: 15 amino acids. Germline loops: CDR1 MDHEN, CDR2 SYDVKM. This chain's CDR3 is CASSLSTRGINEQYF. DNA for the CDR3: TGTGCCAGCAGTTTGAGTACCAGGGGAATTAACGAGCAGTACTTC.

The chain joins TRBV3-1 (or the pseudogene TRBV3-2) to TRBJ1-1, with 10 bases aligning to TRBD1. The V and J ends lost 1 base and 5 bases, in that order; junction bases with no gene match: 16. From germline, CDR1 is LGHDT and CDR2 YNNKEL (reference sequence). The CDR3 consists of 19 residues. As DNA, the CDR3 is TGTGCCAGCAGCCAAGTAATTTTTCCCGGGACAGGGGCCGAAACTGAAGCTTTCTTT. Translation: CASSQVIFPGTGAETEAFF.

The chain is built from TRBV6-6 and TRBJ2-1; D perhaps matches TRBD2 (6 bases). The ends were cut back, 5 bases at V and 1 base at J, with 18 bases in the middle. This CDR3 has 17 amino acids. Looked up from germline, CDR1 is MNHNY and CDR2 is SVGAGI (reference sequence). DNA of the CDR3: TGTGCCAGCAGTCACCCGGCGGCGGCGGGATCCTACAATGAGCAGTTCTTC. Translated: CASSHPAAAGSYNEQFF.

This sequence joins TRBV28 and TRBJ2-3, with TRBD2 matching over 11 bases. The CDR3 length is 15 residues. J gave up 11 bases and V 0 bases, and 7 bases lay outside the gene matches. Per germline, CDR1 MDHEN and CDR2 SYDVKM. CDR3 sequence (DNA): TGTGCCAGCAGTTTATGCGCACTAGCGGGAGTGATGCAGTATTTT. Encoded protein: CASSLCALAGVMQYF.

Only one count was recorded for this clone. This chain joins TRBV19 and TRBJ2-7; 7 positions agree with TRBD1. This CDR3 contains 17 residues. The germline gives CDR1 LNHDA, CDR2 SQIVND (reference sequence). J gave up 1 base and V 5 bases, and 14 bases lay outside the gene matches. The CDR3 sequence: CASSASTGTAYSYEQYF. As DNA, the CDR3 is TGTGCCAGTAGTGCCTCGACCGGGACAGCGTATTCCTACGAGCAGTACTTC.

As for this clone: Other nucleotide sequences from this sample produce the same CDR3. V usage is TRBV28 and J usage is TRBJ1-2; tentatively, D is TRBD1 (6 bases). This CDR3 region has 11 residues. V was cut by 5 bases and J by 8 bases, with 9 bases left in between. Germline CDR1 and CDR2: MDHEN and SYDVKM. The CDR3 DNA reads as TGTGCCAGCAGTACAGGGTACGGCTACACCTTC. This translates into CASSTGYGYTF.